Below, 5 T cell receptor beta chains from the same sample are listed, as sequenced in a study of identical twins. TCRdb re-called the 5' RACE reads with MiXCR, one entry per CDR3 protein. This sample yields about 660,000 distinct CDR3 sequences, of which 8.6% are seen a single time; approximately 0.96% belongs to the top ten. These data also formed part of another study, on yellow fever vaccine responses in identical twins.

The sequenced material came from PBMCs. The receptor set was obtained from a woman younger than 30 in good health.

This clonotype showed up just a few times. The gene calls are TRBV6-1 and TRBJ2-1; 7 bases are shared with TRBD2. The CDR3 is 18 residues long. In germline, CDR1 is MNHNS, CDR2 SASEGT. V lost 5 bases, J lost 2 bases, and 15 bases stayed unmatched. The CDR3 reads CASSPLLAGALPYNEQFF. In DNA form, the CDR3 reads TGTGCCAGCAGTCCACTCTTAGCGGGCGCCTTACCCTACAATGAGCAGTTCTTC.

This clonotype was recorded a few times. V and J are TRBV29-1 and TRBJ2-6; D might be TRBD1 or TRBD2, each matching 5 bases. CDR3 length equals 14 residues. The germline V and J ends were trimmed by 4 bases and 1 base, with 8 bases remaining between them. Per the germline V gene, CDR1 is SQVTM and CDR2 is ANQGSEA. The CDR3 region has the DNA TGCAGCGTTGCGGGACCATCTGGGGCCAACGTCCTGACTTTC. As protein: CSVAGPSGANVLTF. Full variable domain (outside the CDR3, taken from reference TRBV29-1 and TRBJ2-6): SAVISQKPSRDICQRGTSLTIQCQVDSQVTMMFWYRQQPGQSLTLIATANQGSEATYESGFVIDKFPISRPNLTFSTLTVSNMSPEDSSIYLCSVAGPSGANVLTFGAGSRLTVL.

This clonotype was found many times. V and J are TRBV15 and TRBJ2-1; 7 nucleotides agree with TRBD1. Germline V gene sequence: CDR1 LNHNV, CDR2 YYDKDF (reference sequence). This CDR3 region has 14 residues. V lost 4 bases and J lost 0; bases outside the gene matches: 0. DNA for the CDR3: TGTGCCACCAGCAACAGGGGCTCCTACAATGAGCAGTTCTTC. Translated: CATSNRGSYNEQFF. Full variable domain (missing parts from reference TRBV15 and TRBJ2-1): DAMVIQNPRYQVTQFGKPVTLSCSQTLNHNVMYWYQQKSSQAPKLLFHYYDKDFNNEADTPDNFQSRRPNTSFCFLDIRSPGLGDTAMYLCATSNRGSYNEQFFGPGTRLTVL.

The CDR3 nucleotides read TGTGCCAGCAGTCTAGGGGAATCTGGGGCCAACGTCCTGACTTTC. This codes for CASSLGESGANVLTF. The J gene is TRBJ2-6, the V gene TRBV12-3 or TRBV12-4; D is perhaps TRBD1 (5 bases). Deletions cut 5 bases from V and 1 base from J, with 9 bases between. This CDR3 is 15 amino acids long.

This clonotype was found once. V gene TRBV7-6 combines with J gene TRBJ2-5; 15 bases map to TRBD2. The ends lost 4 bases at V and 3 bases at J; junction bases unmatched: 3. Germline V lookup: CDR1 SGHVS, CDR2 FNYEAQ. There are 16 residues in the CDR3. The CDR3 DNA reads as TGTGCCAGCAGCTCCCGGACTAGCGGGGGGGAAGAGACCCAGTACTTC. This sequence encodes CASSSRTSGGEETQYF.